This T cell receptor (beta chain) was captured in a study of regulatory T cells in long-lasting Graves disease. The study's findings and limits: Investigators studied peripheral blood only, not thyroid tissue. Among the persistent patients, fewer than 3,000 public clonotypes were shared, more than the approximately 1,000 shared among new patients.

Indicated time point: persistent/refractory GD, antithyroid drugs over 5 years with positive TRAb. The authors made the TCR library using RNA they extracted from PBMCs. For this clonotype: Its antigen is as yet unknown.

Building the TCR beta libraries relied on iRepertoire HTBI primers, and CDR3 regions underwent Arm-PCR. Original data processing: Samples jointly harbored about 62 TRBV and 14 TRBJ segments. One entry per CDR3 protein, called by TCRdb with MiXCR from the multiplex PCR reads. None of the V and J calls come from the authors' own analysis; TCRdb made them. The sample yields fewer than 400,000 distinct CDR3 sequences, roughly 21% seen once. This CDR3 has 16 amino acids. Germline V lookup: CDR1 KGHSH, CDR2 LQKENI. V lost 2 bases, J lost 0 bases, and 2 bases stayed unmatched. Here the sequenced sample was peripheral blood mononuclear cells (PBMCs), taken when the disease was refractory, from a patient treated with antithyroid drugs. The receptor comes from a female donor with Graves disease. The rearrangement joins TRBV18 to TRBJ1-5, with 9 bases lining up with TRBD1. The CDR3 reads CASSPGTGISNQPQHF. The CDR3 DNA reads TGTGCCAGCTCACCAGGGACAGGGATTAGCAATCAGCCCCAGCATTTT.